In this sample, the clone carrying this T cell receptor beta chain turned up once. Antigen: not known. Sequencing used immunoSEQ multiplex PCR; TCRdb keeps in-frame clones, though not all of them. The sample lists about 130,000 clones; about nine tenths were seen once. This CDR3 has 16 residues. Trimming cost V 0 bases and J 8 bases, with 20 bases left between them. Germline V lookup: CDR1 LGHDT, CDR2 YNNKEL (reference sequence). The sample is drawn from a study of T cell responses to AZD1222 COVID-19 vaccine. The study's findings and limits: Donors were largely white British and mainly female; clonal diversity was possibly underestimated. At baseline, seropositivity was found in only 5 to 7 AZD1222 recipients.

The V gene is TRBV3-1 (or the pseudogene TRBV3-2), the J gene TRBJ2-7; D uncertain. The clonotype comes from an adult who received the AZD1222 COVID-19 vaccine. Sequencing used peripheral blood, obtained 28 days after the second AZD1222 dose. This chain's CDR3 is CASSQDRRALPPQQYF. DNA of the CDR3: TGTGCCAGCAGCCAAGACAGAAGGGCCCTCCCTCCGCAGCAGTACTTC.